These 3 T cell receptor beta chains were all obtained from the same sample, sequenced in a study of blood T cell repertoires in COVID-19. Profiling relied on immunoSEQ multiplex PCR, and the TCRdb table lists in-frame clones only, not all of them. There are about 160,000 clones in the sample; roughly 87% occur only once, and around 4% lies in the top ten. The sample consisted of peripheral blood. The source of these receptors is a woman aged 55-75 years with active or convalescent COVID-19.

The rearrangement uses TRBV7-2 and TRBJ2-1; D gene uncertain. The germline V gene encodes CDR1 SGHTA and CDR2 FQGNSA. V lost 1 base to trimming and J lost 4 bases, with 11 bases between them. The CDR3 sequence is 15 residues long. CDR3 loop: CASSLELAPYNEQFF. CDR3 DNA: TGTGCCAGCAGCTTAGAATTAGCACCGTACAATGAGCAGTTCTTC.

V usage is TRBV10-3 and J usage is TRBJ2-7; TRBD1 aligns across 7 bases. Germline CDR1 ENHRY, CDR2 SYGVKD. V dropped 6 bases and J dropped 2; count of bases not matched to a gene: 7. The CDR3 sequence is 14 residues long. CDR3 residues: CAISPGQRPYEQYF. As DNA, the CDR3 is TGTGCCATCAGCCCGGGACAGAGGCCCTACGAGCAGTACTTC.

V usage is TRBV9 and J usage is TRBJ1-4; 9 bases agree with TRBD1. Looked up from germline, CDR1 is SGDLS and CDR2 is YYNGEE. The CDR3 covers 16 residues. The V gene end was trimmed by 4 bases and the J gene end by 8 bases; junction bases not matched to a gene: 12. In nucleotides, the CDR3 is TGTGCCAGCAGCACAGAGGACAGGGGTGGTTGGGAAAAACTGTTTTTT. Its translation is CASSTEDRGGWEKLFF.